Listed below are T cell receptor beta chains from one sample, sequenced in a study of T-cell reconstitution after alpha-beta-depleted transplantation in children. TCRdb itself ran the PCR reads through MiXCR, one entry per CDR3 protein. The sample records around 600,000 distinct CDR3 sequences, around a sixth being singletons. The sequences come from PBMCs from the stem cell graft donor, collected from the stem cell graft. The receptors come from a human donor who donated a stem cell graft to a child with acute myeloid leukemia. Both conserved end residues are part of each CDR3. Each record gives: V gene, J gene, D gene, clone size, CDR3 DNA, CDR3 protein. D genes are given only for firm matches. The size entry is marked missing in some rows and otherwise reads once, few, many or a size class.

TRBV7-9	TRBJ2-7	.	many	TGTGCCAGCAGCTTAGAAGGGACCTACGAGCAGTACTTC	CASSLEGTYEQYF
TRBV7-2	TRBJ2-7	.	few	TGTGCCAGCAGCTTAAAAACAGGGATACCCTACGAGCAGTACTTC	CASSLKTGIPYEQYF
TRBV9	TRBJ2-5	TRBD1	few	TGTGCCAGCAGCGCCCGACCCTCACATGACAGGGGGGAGACCCAGTACTTC	CASSARPSHDRGETQYF
TRBV12-3/TRBV12-4	TRBJ1-1	.	few	TGTGCCAGCAGACGAAGGGGGGATGAAGCTTTCTTT	CASRRRGDEAFF
TRBV6-6	TRBJ2-5	.	many	TGTGCCAGCAGGGGAAACCAAGAGACCCAGTACTTC	CASRGNQETQYF
TRBV12-3/TRBV12-4	TRBJ1-1	.	many	TGTGCCAGCAGTTTAGTTGTCACTGAAGCTTTCTTT	CASSLVVTEAFF
TRBV27	TRBJ1-5	.	few	TGTGCCAGCAGTTTATCTACAGCGGATCAGCCCCAGCATTTT	CASSLSTADQPQHF
TRBV5-1	TRBJ2-5	.	.	TGCGCCAGCAGCCAGCTCACGGGACAAGAGACCCAGTACTTC	CASSQLTGQETQYF
TRBV5-6	TRBJ2-7	TRBD1	.	TGTGCCAGCAGCCAGGACAGGAAGGGTTACTACGAGCAGTACTTC	CASSQDRKGYYEQYF
TRBV7-2	TRBJ2-5	TRBD1	many	TGTGCCAGCAGCTATGACAGGGGGCCAGAGACCCAGTACTTC	CASSYDRGPETQYF
TRBV24-1	TRBJ2-1	TRBD1	.	TGTGCCACCAGTGACTCCGGGACAGACAATGAGCAGTTCTTC	CATSDSGTDNEQFF
TRBV4-3	TRBJ2-5	TRBD2	.	TGCGCCAGCAGCCAAGAACTTGGCGGGGGGTATACCCAGTACTTC	CASSQELGGGYTQYF
TRBV7-2	TRBJ2-3	TRBD2	few	TGTGCCAGCAGCGCGACTAGCGGGGGGGCAGTGTATTTT	CASSATSGGAVYF
TRBV10-3	TRBJ2-7	TRBD1	many	TGTGCCATCAGTGAGTCGGGACAGGGGGCCTCCGAGCAGTACTTC	CAISESGQGASEQYF